Listed below are T cell receptor beta chains from one sample, sequenced in a study of T cell responses to AZD1222 COVID-19 vaccine. This table comes from immunoSEQ multiplex PCR, and its TCRdb copy is limited to in-frame clones, with some not included. The table shows roughly 140,000 clones, with approximately 90% occurring only once. Here the sequenced sample was peripheral blood, taken on day 0 of AZD1222 vaccination. The receptors derive from an adult in good health. The CDR3 runs from the conserved cysteine through the conserved F or W. The D gene is left open where the match is weak. The size of a clone is reported for some rows only, either as once, few or many, or as a class for expanded clones.

J: TRBJ1-4
size: NA
D: NA
V: TRBV28
DNA: TGTGCCAGCGCTCCTAGTGGGTCTTTGGAAAAACTGTTTTTT
CDR3: CASAPSGSLEKLFF

J: TRBJ2-7
size: NA
D: TRBD1
V: TRBV12-5
DNA: TGTGCTAGTGGTTTGGTAATACAGGGGTTCGGCGAGCAGTACTTC
CDR3: CASGLVIQGFGEQYF

J: TRBJ2-7
size: NA
D: TRBD2
V: TRBV7-9
DNA: TGTGCCAGCAGATTAAGCGGGGATGCCTACGAGCAGTACTTC
CDR3: CASRLSGDAYEQYF

J: TRBJ1-3
size: NA
D: NA
V: TRBV2
DNA: TGTGCCAGCTCTCCAGGGGTGGCTGGAAACACCATATATTTT
CDR3: CASSPGVAGNTIYF

J: TRBJ2-3
size: once
D: NA
V: TRBV4-1
DNA: TGCGCCAGCAGCCATTCTAGTCGGTTATTTATTCCAAAATCTACTAGCACAGATACGCAGTATTTT
CDR3: CASSHSSRLFIPKSTSTDTQYF

J: TRBJ2-6
size: NA
D: TRBD1
V: TRBV19
DNA: TGTGCCAGTAGTAGGGGGACAGGGAGCTCTGGGGCCAACGTCCTGACTTTC
CDR3: CASSRGTGSSGANVLTF

J: TRBJ1-3
size: NA
D: NA
V: TRBV5-4
DNA: TGTGCCAGCAGCTTGAGACGGGACGGAGCCTCTGGAAACACCATATATTTT
CDR3: CASSLRRDGASGNTIYF

J: TRBJ2-6
size: NA
D: TRBD1
V: TRBV7-3
DNA: TGTGCCAGCACACGGACAGGGAGCTCTGGGGCCAACGTCCTGACTTTC
CDR3: CASTRTGSSGANVLTF

J: TRBJ2-3
size: NA
D: TRBD2
V: TRBV9
DNA: TGTGCCAGCAGCGTCCCCCTAGCGGCCGGGGCAGATACGCAGTATTTT
CDR3: CASSVPLAAGADTQYF

J: TRBJ1-6
size: few
D: NA
V: TRBV30
DNA: TGTGCCTGGAGTGGTAATTCACCCCTCCACTTT
CDR3: CAWSGNSPLHF

J: TRBJ2-7
size: NA
D: NA
V: TRBV18
DNA: TGTGCCAGCTCACCCCAGACAGTTATTAAAAGCTCCTACGAGCAGTACTTC
CDR3: CASSPQTVIKSSYEQYF

J: TRBJ1-5
size: NA
D: NA
V: TRBV6-1
DNA: TGTGCCAGCAGTGATACTGGGTATCAGCCCCAGCATTTT
CDR3: CASSDTGYQPQHF

J: TRBJ2-1
size: NA
D: NA
V: TRBV6-6
DNA: TGTGCCAGCAGTTATATTGGGGGCTACAATGAGCAGTTCTTC
CDR3: CASSYIGGYNEQFF

J: TRBJ2-3
size: NA
D: NA
V: TRBV25-1
DNA: TGTGCCAGCGGCCATTATAGGGGTCCAGATACGCAGTATTTT
CDR3: CASGHYRGPDTQYF

J: TRBJ1-2
size: NA
D: NA
V: TRBV3-1/TRBV3-2
DNA: TGTGCCAGCAGCCAAGAACAGTATGGCTACACCTTC
CDR3: CASSQEQYGYTF

J: TRBJ2-1
size: NA
D: NA
V: TRBV7-8
DNA: TGTGCCAGCAGCTCAATATCCAGGGTGCAGTTCTTC
CDR3: CASSSISRVQFF

J: TRBJ2-7
size: NA
D: TRBD1
V: TRBV6-2/TRBV6-3
DNA: TGTGCCAGCAGTTACTCGCCCCCTCCGGGACAGCAGTCCTACGAGCAGTACTTC
CDR3: CASSYSPPPGQQSYEQYF

J: TRBJ2-3
size: NA
D: NA
V: TRBV28
DNA: TGTGCCAGCAGTGAGGGTAACACAGATACGCAGTATTTT
CDR3: CASSEGNTDTQYF

J: TRBJ2-5
size: NA
D: TRBD1
V: TRBV6-5
DNA: TGTGCCAGCAGGGACAGGGGGCAAGAGACCCAGTACTTC
CDR3: CASRDRGQETQYF

J: TRBJ1-1
size: NA
D: TRBD1
V: TRBV5-1
DNA: TGCGCCAGCAGCTTGTCAGGGGGGAACACTGAAGCTTTCTTT
CDR3: CASSLSGGNTEAFF

J: TRBJ2-1
size: NA
D: NA
V: TRBV10-1
DNA: TGCGCCAGCAGTCTCCGAAATGAGCAGTTCTTC
CDR3: CASSLRNEQFF